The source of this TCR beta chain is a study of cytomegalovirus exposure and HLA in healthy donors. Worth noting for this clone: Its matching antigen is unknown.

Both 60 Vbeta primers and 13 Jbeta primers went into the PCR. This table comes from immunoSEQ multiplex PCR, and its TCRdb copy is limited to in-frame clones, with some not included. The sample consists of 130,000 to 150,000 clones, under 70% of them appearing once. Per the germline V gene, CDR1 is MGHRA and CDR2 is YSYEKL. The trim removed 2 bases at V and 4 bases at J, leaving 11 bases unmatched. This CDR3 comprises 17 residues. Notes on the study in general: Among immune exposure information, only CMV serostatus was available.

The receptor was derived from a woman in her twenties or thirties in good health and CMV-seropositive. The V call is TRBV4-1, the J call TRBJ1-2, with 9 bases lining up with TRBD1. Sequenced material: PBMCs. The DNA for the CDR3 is TGCGCCAGCAGCCAAAAGGGCTGGACAGGGGATTTCTATGGCTACACCTTC. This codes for CASSQKGWTGDFYGYTF.